Below are 9 T cell receptor beta chains sequenced from a single sample in a study of shared clonotypes between healthy human individuals. Only in-frame clones appear in the TCRdb table, and some are missing; sequencing was by immunoSEQ multiplex PCR. The sample contains approximately 530,000 clones, 90% to 96% of which appear only once. Source material: naive CD4+ T cells sorted from blood. Subset: CD45RA+ positively selected. The receptors stem from a woman aged 25 to 45 in good health.

This rearrangement joins TRBV28 to TRBJ2-1, with 7 bases that match TRBD2. With V trimmed by 5 bases and J by 3 bases, 7 bases remained unmatched. Germline-derived CDR1 and CDR2 are MDHEN and SYDVKM. The length of the CDR3 is 15 residues. For the CDR3, the DNA is TGTGCCAGCAGTAGCGGGGCGGGAAACTACAATGAGCAGTTCTTC. It is translated as CASSSGAGNYNEQFF. The variable domain in full, with the rest retrieved from reference TRBV28 and TRBJ2-1, is DVKVTQSSRYLVKRTGEKVFLECVQDMDHENMFWYRQDPGLGLRLIYFSYDVKMKEKGDIPEGYSVSREKKERFSLILESASTNQTSMYLCASSSGAGNYNEQFFGPGTRLTVL.

The gene calls are TRBV28 and TRBJ2-3; D is unclear. Trimming stripped 9 bases from V and 4 bases from J, with 8 bases between. Germline V gene lookup returns CDR1 MDHEN and CDR2 SYDVKM. CDR3 length: 11 amino acids. This CDR3 reads CASWSPDTQYF. The CDR3 bases are TGTGCCAGTTGGTCTCCAGATACGCAGTATTTT. Variable domain in full (rest from reference TRBV28 and TRBJ2-3): DVKVTQSSRYLVKRTGEKVFLECVQDMDHENMFWYRQDPGLGLRLIYFSYDVKMKEKGDIPEGYSVSREKKERFSLILESASTNQTSMYLCASWSPDTQYFGPGTRLTVL.

V usage is TRBV5-1 and J usage is TRBJ1-1; TRBD1 is a possible D gene (5 bases). The V end lost 5 bases, the J end lost 0 bases, and 11 bases lay between the germline ends. CDR3 size: 14 residues. CDR1 and CDR2 from the germline V gene are SGHRS and YFSETQ. CDR3 nucleotides: TGCGCCAGCAGTTGGGGCCGGGTGAACACTGAAGCTTTCTTT. Translated, it gives CASSWGRVNTEAFF.

This chain links TRBV28 with TRBJ2-5, with a weak D call TRBD1 (5 bases). The J call may be mistaken, given a closer DNA end match to TRBJ2-7. The CDR3 covers 14 residues. The V gene's germline CDR1 is MDHEN and CDR2 SYDVKM. CDR3 protein: CASSPPPGTYEQYF. CDR3 DNA sequence: TGTGCCAGCAGTCCCCCCCCAGGGACCTACGAGCAGTACTTC.

V and J are TRBV5-1 and TRBJ2-1, with 7 bases fitting TRBD2. This CDR3 has 15 residues. Germline CDR1 SGHRS, CDR2 YFSETQ. V trimming: 4 bases; J trimming: 5 bases; junction bases outside the gene matches: 9. CDR3 DNA sequence: TGCGCCAGCAGCCCGGACCAGCGGGGAAACAATGAGCAGTTCTTC. This codes for CASSPDQRGNNEQFF.

The rearrangement joins TRBV29-1 to TRBJ2-2; D assignment may be TRBD1 or TRBD2 (6 bases each). From germline, CDR1 is SQVTM and CDR2 ANQGSEA. V was pared by 1 base and J by 4 bases, with 13 bases between. The CDR3 extends over 15 amino acids. The CDR3 here is CSVEGEGGSTGELFF. As DNA, the CDR3 is TGCAGCGTTGAAGGTGAAGGGGGGAGCACCGGGGAGCTGTTTTTT.

This clone has just a few counts. This rearrangement joins TRBV4-1 to TRBJ2-7; a possible D gene is TRBD2 (5 bases). This CDR3 region has 14 residues. CDR1 MGHRA and CDR2 YSYEKL come from the germline V gene. V was trimmed by 2 bases and J by 4 bases, leaving 12 bases between them. The DNA for the CDR3 is TGCGCCAGCAGCCAAATGGCGGGTAAATACGAGCAGTACTTC. Amino acid sequence: CASSQMAGKYEQYF.

The rearrangement uses TRBV6-1 and TRBJ2-3, with D unresolved. CDR1 is MNHNS and CDR2 is SASEGT in the germline V gene. The length of the CDR3 is 15 residues. Trimming took off 4 bases at V and 2 bases at J, with 13 bases between the two ends. The CDR3 DNA reads as TGTGCCAGCAGTGCTTACAGCTCACACACAGATACGCAGTATTTT. It encodes CASSAYSSHTDTQYF.

The J gene is TRBJ1-2, the V gene TRBV7-8, with 9 bases lining up with TRBD1. In germline, CDR1 is SGHVS, CDR2 FQNEAQ. The CDR3 is 17 amino acids. Trimming took 1 base from V and 6 from J; bases not matched to a gene: 12. The CDR3 region has the DNA TGTGCCAGCAGCTTAGAACAGGGGGCGGGTAATTGGCATGGCTACACCTTC. This gives the protein CASSLEQGAGNWHGYTF.